A selection of T cell receptor beta chains follows, all from one sample in a study of cytomegalovirus exposure and HLA in healthy donors. The table came from immunoSEQ multiplex PCR; TCRdb's copy has only in-frame clones and leaves some out. This sample's clone table lists some 89,000 clones. Sequenced sample: PBMCs. The receptor set was obtained from a woman in her 30s in good health and CMV-seronegative. The CDR3 runs from the conserved cysteine through the conserved F or W. Fields, in order: V gene, CDR3 length, D gene, clone size, J gene, CDR3 DNA, CDR3 protein. D genes are given only for firm matches. Rows may omit the clone size; those that give it use once, few, many or a size class.

V: TRBV11-2; length: 14; D: TRBD1; size: .; J: TRBJ2-5; DNA: TGTGCCAGCAGCCCTAGGGACAGGGTGGAGACCCAGTACTTC; CDR3: CASSPRDRVETQYF
V: TRBV5-1; length: 14; D: TRBD1; size: .; J: TRBJ1-2; DNA: TGCGCCAGCAGCCCGGGACAGTTTAACTATGGCTACACCTTC; CDR3: CASSPGQFNYGYTF
V: TRBV5-6; length: 13; D: .; size: medium-sized; J: TRBJ1-5; DNA: TGTGCCAGCAGCTTGGGTCTGAGCCAGCCCCAGCATTTT; CDR3: CASSLGLSQPQHF
V: TRBV5-1; length: 11; D: TRBD1; size: .; J: TRBJ2-7; DNA: TGCGCCAGCAGCTCGGGACAGCAGCAGTACTTC; CDR3: CASSSGQQQYF
V: TRBV15; length: 15; D: .; size: .; J: TRBJ1-2; DNA: TGTGCCACCAGCAGGGGTCTCAGAGCTGCGGGTGGCTACACCTTC; CDR3: CATSRGLRAAGGYTF
V: TRBV4-2; length: 17; D: TRBD2; size: .; J: TRBJ2-1; DNA: TGTGCCAGCAGCCCCACCATAGCGGGACGATCCTACAATGAGCAGTTCTTC; CDR3: CASSPTIAGRSYNEQFF
V: TRBV19; length: 16; D: TRBD2; size: .; J: TRBJ2-3; DNA: TGTGCCAGTAGTACACGACTAGCGGGAAGCACAGATACGCAGTATTTT; CDR3: CASSTRLAGSTDTQYF
V: TRBV4-1; length: 15; D: .; size: .; J: TRBJ2-3; DNA: TGCGCCAGCAGCCAAGAGGCGGGGGCGGGGGATACGCAGTATTTT; CDR3: CASSQEAGAGDTQYF
V: TRBV7-2; length: 14; D: .; size: .; J: TRBJ2-7; DNA: TGTGCCAGCAGCTTAGAACAGGGCAGATACGAGCAGTACTTC; CDR3: CASSLEQGRYEQYF
V: TRBV16; length: 15; D: .; size: .; J: TRBJ1-1; DNA: TGTGCCAGCAGCCGAATGACAGATGGAGACACTGAAGCTTTCTTT; CDR3: CASSRMTDGDTEAFF